The clone carrying this T cell receptor (beta chain) was counted only a few times. Trimming cost V 5 bases and J 6 bases; bases outside gene matches: 6. The CDR3 spans 15 residues. Germline assignment: CDR1 SGHTA and CDR2 FQGTGA. Here immunoSEQ multiplex PCR was the method, and the copy in TCRdb shows in-frame clones only, minus some. The data contain about 220,000 clones, 83% of them singletons. The sample comes from a study of blood T cell repertoires in COVID-19. At the level of the study: From the United States, Italy and Spain came samples of acute and convalescent COVID-19.

Cohort allocation depended upon clinical history that participants reported. Exposed enrollees had met someone with a PCR-confirmed or clinician-diagnosed COVID-19 case at some point within the 2 weeks before study entry. The sample consisted of PBMCs or T cells enriched from blood (not recorded which). V and J are TRBV7-3 and TRBJ2-1, with 11 bases that match TRBD2. This receptor was obtained from a woman between 40 and 55 years old who had been exposed to COVID-19. The CDR3 DNA reads as TGTGCCAGCAGCCCAGGGGGACTAGCGGCCAATGAGCAGTTCTTC. The encoded protein is CASSPGGLAANEQFF.